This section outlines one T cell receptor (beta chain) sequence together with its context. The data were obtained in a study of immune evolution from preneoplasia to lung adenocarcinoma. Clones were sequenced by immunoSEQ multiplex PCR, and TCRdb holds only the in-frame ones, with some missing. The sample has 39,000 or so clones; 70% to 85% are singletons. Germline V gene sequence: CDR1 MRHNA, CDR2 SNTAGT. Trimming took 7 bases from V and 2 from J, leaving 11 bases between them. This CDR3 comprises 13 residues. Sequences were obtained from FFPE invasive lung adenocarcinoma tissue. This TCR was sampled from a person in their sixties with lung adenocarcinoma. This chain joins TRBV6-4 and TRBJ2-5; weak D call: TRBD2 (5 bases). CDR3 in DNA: TGTGCCAGCACCCCCCGGGGTCAAGAGACCCAGTACTTC. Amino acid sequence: CASTPRGQETQYF.